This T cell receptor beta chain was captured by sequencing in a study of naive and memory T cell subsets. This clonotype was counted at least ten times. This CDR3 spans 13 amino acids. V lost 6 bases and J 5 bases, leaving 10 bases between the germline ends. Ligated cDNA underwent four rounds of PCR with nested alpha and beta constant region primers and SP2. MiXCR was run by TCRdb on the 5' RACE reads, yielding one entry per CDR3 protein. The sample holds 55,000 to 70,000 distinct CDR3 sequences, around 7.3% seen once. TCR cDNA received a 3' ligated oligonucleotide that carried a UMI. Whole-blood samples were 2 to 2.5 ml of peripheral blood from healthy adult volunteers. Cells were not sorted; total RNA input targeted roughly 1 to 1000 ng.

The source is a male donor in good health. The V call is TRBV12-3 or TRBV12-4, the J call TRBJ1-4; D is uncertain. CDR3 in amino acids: CASRGRRNEKLFF. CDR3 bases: TGTGCCAGCAGAGGGAGACGCAATGAAAAACTGTTTTTT.